One and the same sample provided the 32 T cell receptor beta chains below, sequenced in a study of PD-L1 blockade in urothelial cancer. Only in-frame clones appear in the TCRdb table, and some are missing; sequencing was by immunoSEQ multiplex PCR. The profile shows more than 45,000 clones, 70% to 80% of them singletons. The sequences come from PBMCs, collected around atezolizumab (anti-PD-L1) treatment. Receptors were obtained from a man aged 65 to 85 with urothelial cancer.

This sequence joins TRBV6-5 and TRBJ2-7; possible D gene TRBD1, 5 bases. CDR3 length equals 13 residues. Germline assignment: CDR1 MNHEY and CDR2 SVGAGI. V was shortened by 6 bases and J by 0 bases, with 9 bases between the two germline ends. Here the CDR3 reads CASSSTVSYEQYF. The CDR3 DNA sequence: TGTGCCAGCAGCTCGACAGTCTCCTACGAGCAGTACTTC.

A few counts support this clone. This chain joins TRBV7-2 and TRBJ1-2; possibly TRBD1 for D (6 bases). Germline V gene lookup returns CDR1 SGHTA and CDR2 FQGNSA. The CDR3 has 12 residues. The CDR3 sequence: CVSGGLGYGYTF. In DNA form, the CDR3 reads TGTGTCTCGGGGGGCCTCGGCTATGGCTACACCTTC.

The chain carries TRBV6-9 and TRBJ1-5, with D maybe TRBD1 (5 bases). Germline loops: CDR1 MNHGY, CDR2 SVAAGI. The V end lost 0 bases, the J end lost 5 bases, and 26 bases lay between the germline ends. The CDR3 totals 20 residues. Written as DNA, the CDR3 is TGTGCCAGCAGTTATTCGAGAAGGCAGGGTTGCCTCACGGGGGATCAGCCCCAGCATTTT. This encodes CASSYSRRQGCLTGDQPQHF.

By sample fraction, this clone is medium-sized. The V and J genes are TRBV14 and TRBJ1-1; weak D call: TRBD1 (6 bases). CDR1 and CDR2 from the germline V gene are SGHDN and FVKESK. Trimming shortened V by 4 bases and J by 5 bases, and 11 bases separated the two germline ends. The CDR3 extends over 13 amino acids. The CDR3 DNA reads as TGTGCCAGCAGCCTAACTCAGGGGACTGAAGCTTTCTTT. Translating it yields CASSLTQGTEAFF.

V and J are TRBV6-1 and TRBJ1-2, with TRBD1 matching 8 bases. V shed 8 bases and J 8 bases; nucleotides not matched to a gene: 16. The germline V gene has CDR1 MNHNS and CDR2 SASEGT. CDR3 length: 15 amino acids. The CDR3 sequence is CASDPGQGPIGGYTF. As DNA, the CDR3 is TGTGCCAGCGATCCCGGACAGGGCCCCATCGGGGGCTACACCTTC.

This chain links TRBV6-5 with TRBJ2-1; tentatively, D is TRBD2 (6 bases). CDR3 length: 15 amino acids. V lost 1 base and J 5 bases, leaving 12 bases between the germline ends. Germline V gene data show CDR1 as MNHEY and CDR2 as SVGAGI. The CDR3, as DNA: TGTGCCAGCAGTTACTGGGGGGTGAAGGACAATGAGCAGTTCTTC. Protein sequence: CASSYWGVKDNEQFF.

The CDR3 reads CASSSDRGSSYEQYF. For the CDR3, the DNA is TGTGCCAGCAGTTCGGACAGGGGGAGCTCCTACGAGCAGTACTTC. V gene TRBV2 combines with J gene TRBJ2-7, with TRBD1 identical over 10 bases. Germline V gives CDR1 SNHLY, CDR2 FYNNEI. The CDR3 consists of 15 residues. With V trimmed by 5 bases and J by 0 bases, 4 bases remained unmatched. Full variable domain (remainder filled in from reference TRBV2 and TRBJ2-7): EPEVTQTPSHQVTQMGQEVILRCVPISNHLYFYWYRQILGQKVEFLVSFYNNEISEKSEIFDDQFSVERPDGSNFTLKIRSTKLEDSAMYFCASSSDRGSSYEQYFGPGTRLTVT.

The rearrangement links TRBV6-1 to TRBJ1-2, with 8 bases matching TRBD1. V lost 6 bases and J lost 4; bases outside the gene matches: 7. The CDR3 runs 14 residues. CDR1 and CDR2 from the germline V gene are MNHNS and SASEGT. The CDR3 spells CASRGAGGIYGYTF. CDR3 nucleotides: TGTGCCAGCAGGGGAGCAGGGGGCATCTATGGCTACACCTTC.

The rearrangement uses TRBV7-2 and TRBJ1-5; TRBD1 might be the D (6 bases). CDR1 and CDR2 (germline): SGHTA, FQGNSA. The CDR3 has 14 amino acids. V was trimmed by 5 bases and J by 8 bases, leaving 16 bases between them. The CDR3 DNA is TGTGCCAGCAGCCTGACAGGCGTTGAGGAGCCCCAGCATTTT. This gives the protein CASSLTGVEEPQHF.

Only a few counts were recorded for this clone. The chain has TRBV15 and TRBJ2-3, with TRBD2 matching over 8 bases. The germline V gene has CDR1 LNHNV and CDR2 YYDKDF (reference sequence). V shed 0 bases and J 5 bases; nucleotides not matched to a gene: 7. The CDR3 consists of 16 residues. The CDR3 loop reads CATSRDSVRGGDTQYF. DNA for the CDR3: TGTGCCACCAGCAGAGATTCTGTACGGGGGGGAGATACGCAGTATTTT.

This chain uses TRBV28 with TRBJ2-4; 8 nucleotides match TRBD1. CDR3 length equals 16 residues. Germline CDR1 is MDHEN and CDR2 is SYDVKM. Unmatched junction bases numbered 5, after V lost 4 bases and J lost 0 bases. Here the CDR3 DNA reads TGTGCCAGCAGTTCGCCAGGGGGCTTAGCCAAAAACATTCAGTACTTC. Translation gives CASSSPGGLAKNIQYF.

V gene TRBV2 combines with J gene TRBJ1-4; the match to TRBD1 covers 8 bases. In germline, CDR1 is SNHLY, CDR2 FYNNEI. The CDR3 totals 15 residues. Losses at the gene ends were 7 bases for V and 5 bases for J; bases not matched to a gene: 9. The CDR3 DNA reads TGTGCCAGCAAGGGCCTTCCAGGGGGCAATGAAAAACTGTTTTTT. Protein product: CASKGLPGGNEKLFF.

V is TRBV9 and J is TRBJ1-4; TRBD1 might be the D (5 bases). The length of the CDR3 is 13 residues. Trimming shortened V by 2 bases and J by 10 bases, and 12 bases separated the two germline ends. Germline lookup yields CDR1 SGDLS and CDR2 YYNGEE. The CDR3 spells CASSVQGVGKLFF. CDR3 sequence (DNA): TGTGCCAGCAGCGTCCAGGGTGTCGGAAAACTGTTTTTT.

This rearrangement joins TRBV7-2 to TRBJ2-7, with 9 bases fitting TRBD1. Germline V gene lookup returns CDR1 SGHTA and CDR2 FQGNSA. The CDR3 sequence is 15 residues long. Losses at the gene ends were 2 bases for V and 2 bases for J; bases not matched to a gene: 4. In DNA form, the CDR3 reads TGTGCCAGCAGCTTAAGCCGGGACAGGGCCTACGAGCAGTACTTC. The encoded protein is CASSLSRDRAYEQYF.

V usage is TRBV19 and J usage is TRBJ2-1, with D maybe TRBD2 (5 bases). This CDR3 contains 17 residues. V was clipped by 2 bases and J by 1 base, with 15 bases between them. The germline V gene has CDR1 LNHDA and CDR2 SQIVND (reference sequence). The CDR3 reads CASSILRGSLSYNEQFF. As DNA, the CDR3 is TGTGCCAGTAGTATACTACGGGGAAGTCTTTCCTACAATGAGCAGTTCTTC.

The chain is built from TRBV4-2 and TRBJ2-5; weak D call: TRBD2 (6 bases). The CDR3 covers 17 residues. V was shortened by 0 bases and J by 0 bases, with 14 bases between the two germline ends. From germline, CDR1 is LGHNA and CDR2 YNFKEQ. The CDR3 reads CASSQDPPDYYQETQYF. In DNA, the CDR3 is TGTGCCAGCAGCCAAGATCCCCCGGACTACTACCAAGAGACCCAGTACTTC.

The chain recombines TRBV29-1 with TRBJ1-1; TRBD1 matches at 8 bases. V shed 4 bases and J 3 bases; nucleotides not matched to a gene: 1. The CDR3 sequence is 12 residues long. Per the germline V gene, CDR1 is SQVTM and CDR2 is ANQGSEA. CDR3: CSVGTGYTEAFF. The CDR3 DNA is TGCAGCGTTGGGACAGGGTACACTGAAGCTTTCTTT.

V gene TRBV14 combines with J gene TRBJ2-1; weak D call: TRBD2 (5 bases). The CDR3 sequence is 14 residues long. Trimming stripped 0 bases from V and 6 bases from J, with 9 bases between. The germline CDR1 and CDR2 sequences are SGHDN and FVKESK. CDR3 sequence: CASSQDHTSNEQFF. As DNA, the CDR3 is TGTGCCAGCAGCCAAGATCATACTAGCAATGAGCAGTTCTTC.

This clone was counted ten times or more. The V gene is TRBV2, the J gene TRBJ2-7, with 7 bases matching TRBD1. After removal of 7 bases from V and 4 bases from J, the junction contained 10 bases not matched to a gene. Germline V lookup: CDR1 SNHLY, CDR2 FYNNEI. The CDR3 is made up of 14 amino acids. CDR3 protein: CASTGNEGAYEQYF. The CDR3 DNA reads TGTGCCAGCACGGGGAACGAGGGGGCGTACGAGCAGTACTTC.

J is TRBJ2-7 and V is TRBV7-2, with 10 bases aligning to TRBD2. The CDR3 extends over 16 amino acids. V shed 1 base, J shed 7 bases, and the junction held 10 bases outside the gene matches. Per the germline V gene, CDR1 is SGHTA and CDR2 is FQGNSA. The CDR3 bases are TGTGCCAGCAGCTTAGACCCAGGATCTAGCGGGAGTGAGCAGTACTTC. It encodes CASSLDPGSSGSEQYF.

A few counts support this clone. The same CDR3 also results from other DNA sequences found in this sample. The J gene is TRBJ2-1, the V gene TRBV4-1, with D possibly TRBD1 on 5 matching bases. The V end lost 0 bases, the J end lost 1 base, and 10 bases lay between the germline ends. The length of the CDR3 is 16 residues. Germline-derived CDR1 and CDR2 are MGHRA and YSYEKL. The CDR3 nucleotides are TGCGCCAGCAGCCAAGATGCAGGGTCATCCTACAATGAGCAGTTCTTC. It encodes CASSQDAGSSYNEQFF.

This chain links TRBV6-5 with TRBJ2-3; TRBD1 matches 11 bases. This CDR3 spans 16 amino acids. Losses at the gene ends were 4 bases for V and 3 bases for J; bases not matched to a gene: 6. Germline CDR1 MNHEY, CDR2 SVGAGI. CDR3 amino acids: CASSSLGQGGTDTQYF. The CDR3 DNA reads as TGTGCCAGCAGTTCCCTGGGACAGGGGGGAACAGATACGCAGTATTTT.

V and J are TRBV15 and TRBJ2-5, with TRBD1 matching 12 bases. Trimming removed 5 bases from V and 5 bases from J; junction bases left unmatched: 6. The CDR3 sequence is 15 residues long. CDR1 LNHNV and CDR2 YYDKDF come from the germline V gene (reference sequence). DNA for the CDR3: TGTGCCACCAGCTTCGGGACAGGGGGCCAGGAGACCCAGTACTTC. Translated: CATSFGTGGQETQYF.

The rearrangement uses TRBV2 and TRBJ2-7, with 7 nucleotides matching TRBD1. The V gene's germline CDR1 is SNHLY and CDR2 FYNNEI. Trimming removed 3 bases from V and 6 bases from J; junction bases left unmatched: 2. This CDR3 contains 12 residues. Here the CDR3 reads CASSDNRGEQYF. The CDR3 nucleotides are TGTGCCAGCAGTGATAACAGGGGCGAGCAGTACTTC.

The gene calls are TRBV18 and TRBJ2-6; 7 nucleotides agree with TRBD1. There are 15 residues in the CDR3. Germline assignment: CDR1 KGHSH and CDR2 LQKENI. V lost 3 bases and J lost 4; bases outside the gene matches: 3. The CDR3 protein is CASSPDRTGANVLTF. The CDR3 DNA follows: TGTGCCAGCTCACCGGACAGGACCGGGGCCAACGTCCTGACTTTC.

The V call is TRBV2, the J call TRBJ2-4, with 10 nucleotides matching TRBD2. CDR3 size: 18 residues. J gave up 2 bases and V 6 bases, and 13 bases lay outside the gene matches. Germline lookup yields CDR1 SNHLY and CDR2 FYNNEI. The CDR3 is CASRVGLARGMTKNIQYF. CDR3 coding DNA: TGTGCCAGCAGGGTGGGACTAGCGAGAGGGATGACCAAAAACATTCAGTACTTC.

The CDR3 region is CASSELRNTEAFF. CDR3 bases: TGTGCCAGCAGTGAATTGCGGAACACTGAAGCTTTCTTT. The gene calls are TRBV6-1 and TRBJ1-1; unclear D gene. The CDR3 runs to 13 residues. Germline CDR1 reads MNHNS; CDR2 reads SASEGT. Trimming took 2 bases from V and 1 from J, leaving 5 bases between them.

This clone was counted a few times. This chain connects TRBV28 to TRBJ2-1; weak D call: TRBD1 (6 bases). CDR3 length: 15 amino acids. V lost 3 bases, J lost 0 bases, and 9 bases lay in between. Germline CDR1 reads MDHEN; CDR2 reads SYDVKM. CDR3 residues: CASSLAGASYNEQFF. DNA of the CDR3: TGTGCCAGCAGTTTGGCAGGGGCCTCCTACAATGAGCAGTTCTTC.

The chain carries TRBV28 and TRBJ2-7; 16 nucleotides line up with TRBD2. V trimming: 2 bases; J trimming: 2 bases; junction bases outside the gene matches: 6. This CDR3 has 18 residues. Germline CDR1 MDHEN, CDR2 SYDVKM. The DNA for the CDR3 is TGTGCCAGCAGTTTACTTGGGACTAGCGGGAGGGTTCCCTACGAGCAGTACTTC. Amino acids: CASSLLGTSGRVPYEQYF.

The chain couples TRBV11-2 to TRBJ2-7; the match to TRBD2 covers 9 bases. CDR1 is SGHAT and CDR2 is FQNNGV in the germline V gene. The V and J ends lost 5 bases and 7 bases, in that order; junction bases with no gene match: 9. There are 14 residues in the CDR3. The CDR3 coding sequence is TGTGCCAGCAGCCCAGTCGGGACTAGCCTTGAGCAGTACTTC. It is translated as CASSPVGTSLEQYF.

V and J are TRBV4-2 and TRBJ1-2; 10 nucleotides agree with TRBD1. CDR1 and CDR2 from the germline V gene are LGHNA and YNFKEQ. Germline trimming cut 3 bases from V and 6 bases from J; bases unmatched to any gene: 13. The CDR3 is made up of 17 amino acids. This CDR3 is CASSQLARGQGSNGYTF. The DNA of the CDR3 is TGTGCCAGCAGCCAGTTAGCCCGGGGACAGGGGTCGAATGGCTACACCTTC.

This clone was seen just once. The chain uses TRBV15 and TRBJ2-2, with 7 bases lining up with TRBD2. The germline V gene encodes CDR1 LNHNV and CDR2 YYDKDF (reference sequence). After removal of 0 bases from V and 2 bases from J, the junction contained 6 bases not matched to a gene. The CDR3 contains 17 residues. The DNA of the CDR3 is TGTGCCACCAGCAGAGATCTCAGACTAGCTAACACCGGGGAGCTGTTTTTT. Translation gives CATSRDLRLANTGELFF.